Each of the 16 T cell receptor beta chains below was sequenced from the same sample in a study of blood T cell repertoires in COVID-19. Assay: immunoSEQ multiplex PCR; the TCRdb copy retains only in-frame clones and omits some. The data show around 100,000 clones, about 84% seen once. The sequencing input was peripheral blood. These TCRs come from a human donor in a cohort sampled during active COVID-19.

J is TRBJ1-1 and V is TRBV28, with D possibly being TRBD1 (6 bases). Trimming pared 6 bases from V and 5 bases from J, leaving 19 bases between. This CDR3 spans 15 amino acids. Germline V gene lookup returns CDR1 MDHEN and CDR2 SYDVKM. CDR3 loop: CASSQFTGGWTEAFF. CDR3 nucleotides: TGTGCCAGCAGCCAGTTTACGGGGGGCTGGACTGAAGCTTTCTTT. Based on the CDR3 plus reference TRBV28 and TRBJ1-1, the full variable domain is DVKVTQSSRYLVKRTGEKVFLECVQDMDHENMFWYRQDPGLGLRLIYFSYDVKMKEKGDIPEGYSVSREKKERFSLILESASTNQTSMYLCASSQFTGGWTEAFFGQGTRLTVV.

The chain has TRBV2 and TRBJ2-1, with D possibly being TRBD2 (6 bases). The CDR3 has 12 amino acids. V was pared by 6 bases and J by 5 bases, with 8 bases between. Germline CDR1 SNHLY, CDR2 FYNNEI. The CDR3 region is CASSGGNNEQFF. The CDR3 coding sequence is TGTGCCAGCAGCGGGGGAAACAATGAGCAGTTCTTC.

CDR3 in DNA: TGCAGCGTGGGGGGTCCGGAGACTATCTACGAGCAGTACTTC. Protein product: CSVGGPETIYEQYF. The chain employs TRBV29-1 and TRBJ2-7; TRBD2 might be the D (6 bases). CDR1 and CDR2 (germline): SQVTM, ANQGSEA. V was clipped by 6 bases and J by 3 bases, with 18 bases between them. This CDR3 is 14 amino acids long.

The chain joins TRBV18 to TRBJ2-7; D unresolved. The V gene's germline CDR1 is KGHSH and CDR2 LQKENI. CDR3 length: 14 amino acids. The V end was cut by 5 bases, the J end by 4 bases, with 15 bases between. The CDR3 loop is CASSSTASNYEQYF. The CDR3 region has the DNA TGTGCCAGCTCAAGTACAGCCTCAAATTACGAGCAGTACTTC.

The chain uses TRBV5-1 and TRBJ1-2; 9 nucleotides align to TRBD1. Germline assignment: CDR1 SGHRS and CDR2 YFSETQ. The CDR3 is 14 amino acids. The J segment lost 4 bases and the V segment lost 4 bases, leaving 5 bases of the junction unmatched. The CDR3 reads CASSRTGDSYGYTF. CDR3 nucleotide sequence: TGCGCCAGCAGCCGGACAGGGGATTCCTATGGCTACACCTTC.

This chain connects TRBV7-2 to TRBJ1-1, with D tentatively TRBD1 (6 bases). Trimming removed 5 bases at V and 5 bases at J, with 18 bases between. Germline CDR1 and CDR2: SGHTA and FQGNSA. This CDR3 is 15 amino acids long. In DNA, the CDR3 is TGTGCCAGCAGCCCCTTTGGGGGGGCTAGAACTGAAGCTTTCTTT. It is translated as CASSPFGGARTEAFF.

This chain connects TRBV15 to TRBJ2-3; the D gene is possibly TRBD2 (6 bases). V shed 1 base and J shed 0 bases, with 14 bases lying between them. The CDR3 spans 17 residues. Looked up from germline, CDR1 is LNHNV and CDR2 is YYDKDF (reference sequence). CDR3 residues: CATSRVLLSGSTDTQYF. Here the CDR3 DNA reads TGTGCCACCAGCAGAGTCCTACTGAGCGGGAGCACAGATACGCAGTATTTT.

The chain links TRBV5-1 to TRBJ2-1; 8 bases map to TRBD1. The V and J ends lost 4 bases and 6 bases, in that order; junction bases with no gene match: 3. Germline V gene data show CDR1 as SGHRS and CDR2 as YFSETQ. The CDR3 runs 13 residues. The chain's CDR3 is CASSHDRGNEQFF. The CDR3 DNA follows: TGCGCCAGCAGCCATGACAGGGGCAATGAGCAGTTCTTC.

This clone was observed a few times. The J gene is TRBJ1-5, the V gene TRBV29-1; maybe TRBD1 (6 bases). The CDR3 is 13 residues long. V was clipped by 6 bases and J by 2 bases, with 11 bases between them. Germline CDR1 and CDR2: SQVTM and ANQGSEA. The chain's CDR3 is CSVKGGGNQPQHF. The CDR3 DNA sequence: TGCAGCGTAAAAGGGGGGGGCAATCAGCCCCAGCATTTT.

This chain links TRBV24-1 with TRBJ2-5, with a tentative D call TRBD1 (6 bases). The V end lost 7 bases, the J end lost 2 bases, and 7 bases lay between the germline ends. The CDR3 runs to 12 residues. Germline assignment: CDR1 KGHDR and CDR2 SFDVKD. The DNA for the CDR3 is TGTGCCACCAGGGACAGTCAAGAGACCCAGTACTTC. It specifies CATRDSQETQYF.

CDR3 protein: CASSLEGRGNTIYF. The CDR3 region has the DNA TGTGCCAGCAGTTTAGAGGGTAGAGGAAACACCATATATTTT. V gene TRBV6-5 combines with J gene TRBJ1-3, with D uncertain. The CDR3 totals 14 residues. Germline assignment: CDR1 MNHEY and CDR2 SVGAGI. V was pared by 4 bases and J by 4 bases, with 11 bases between.

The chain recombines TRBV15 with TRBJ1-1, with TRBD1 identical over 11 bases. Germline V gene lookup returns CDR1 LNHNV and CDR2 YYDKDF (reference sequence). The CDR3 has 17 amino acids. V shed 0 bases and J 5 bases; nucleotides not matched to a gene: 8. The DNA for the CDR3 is TGTGCCACCAGCAGAGATGGGACAGGGGGAAAGTTTACTGAAGCTTTCTTT. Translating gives CATSRDGTGGKFTEAFF.

CDR3 protein: CASHRGDGANYGYTF. The CDR3 coding sequence is TGTGCCTCACACCGGGGGGACGGAGCTAACTATGGCTACACCTTC. The V and J genes are TRBV19 and TRBJ1-2; a possible D gene is TRBD1 (5 bases). The CDR3 is made up of 15 amino acids. V lost 11 bases, J lost 0 bases, and 19 bases lay in between. In germline, CDR1 is LNHDA, CDR2 SQIVND (reference sequence).

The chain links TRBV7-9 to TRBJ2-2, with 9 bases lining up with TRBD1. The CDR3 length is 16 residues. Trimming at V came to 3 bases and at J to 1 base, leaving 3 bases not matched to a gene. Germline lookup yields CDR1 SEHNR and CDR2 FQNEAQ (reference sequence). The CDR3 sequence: CASSFWGQGNTGELFF. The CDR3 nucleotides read TGTGCCAGCAGCTTCTGGGGACAGGGGAACACCGGGGAGCTGTTTTTT.

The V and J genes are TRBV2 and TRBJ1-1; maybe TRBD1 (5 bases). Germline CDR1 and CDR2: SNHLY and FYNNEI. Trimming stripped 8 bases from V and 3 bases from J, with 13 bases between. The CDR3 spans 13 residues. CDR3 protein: CASWLGGDTEAFF. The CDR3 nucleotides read TGTGCCAGCTGGTTGGGGGGGGACACTGAAGCTTTCTTT.

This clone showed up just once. The CDR3 coding sequence is TGCGCCAGCAGTGCGGGCCGACAGTCCGGTGGCTACACCTTC. Residues: CASSAGRQSGGYTF. This chain links TRBV10-1 with TRBJ1-2, with a tentative D call TRBD1 (5 bases). CDR1 and CDR2 (germline): WNHNN, SYGVQD (reference sequence). V was trimmed by 4 bases and J by 7 bases, leaving 16 bases between them. The CDR3 length is 14 residues.